The sequence of this T cell receptor beta chain was determined in a study of identical twins. This clonotype was counted a few times. TCRdb reanalysed the 5' RACE reads using MiXCR and keeps one entry per CDR3 protein. Among about 240,000 distinct CDR3 sequences listed, around 7.6% were seen once. This CDR3 region has 15 residues. The germline CDR1 and CDR2 sequences are MGHRA and YSYEKL. V lost 2 bases to trimming and J lost 6 bases; unmatched junction nucleotides: 7. These same data were also listed under a study on yellow fever vaccine responses in identical twins.

Sequencing used CD8+ T cells sorted from blood. The chain joins TRBV4-1 to TRBJ2-5; 9 bases fit TRBD1. The sequence derives from a woman between 18 and 30 years old in good health. The CDR3 region is CASSQTDDRGKTQYF. The CDR3 coding sequence is TGCGCCAGCAGCCAAACCGATGACAGGGGGAAGACCCAGTACTTC.